The 4 T cell receptor beta chains reported below all come from one sample, sequenced in a study of cytomegalovirus exposure and HLA in healthy donors. The PCR used 60 Vbeta and 13 Jbeta primers. Method: immunoSEQ multiplex PCR; TCRdb's copy keeps in-frame clones and lacks some. Of 100,000 to 150,000 clones in the sample, 80% are singletons; the top ten hold around 1.3%. The sample consisted of PBMCs. The receptors here all came from a female donor in good health and CMV-seronegative.

CDR3 in DNA: TGCGCCAGCAGACGGACAGGCGGTAGCTCTGGCACTGAAGCTTTCTTT. Translated: CASRRTGGSSGTEAFF. The chain recombines TRBV4-1 with TRBJ1-1, with 7 bases matching TRBD1. V dropped 6 bases and J dropped 4; count of bases not matched to a gene: 14. The CDR3 spans 16 residues. Germline-derived CDR1 and CDR2 are MGHRA and YSYEKL.

The J gene is TRBJ2-1, the V gene TRBV5-1, with 7 bases identical to TRBD1. Germline CDR1 SGHRS, CDR2 YFSETQ. Germline trimming cut 4 bases from V and 4 bases from J; bases unmatched to any gene: 5. The CDR3 is 14 residues long. The CDR3 sequence is CASSLGTEYNEQFF. CDR3 sequence (DNA): TGCGCCAGCAGCCTCGGGACAGAATACAATGAGCAGTTCTTC.

This sequence joins TRBV9 and TRBJ2-2; 8 nucleotides match TRBD1. This CDR3 is 15 amino acids long. The germline V gene encodes CDR1 SGDLS and CDR2 YYNGEE. J lost 7 bases, V lost 4 bases, and 9 bases had no gene match. CDR3 DNA sequence: TGTGCCAGCAGCATAGGACAGGGCTCTAGCGGGGAGCTGTTTTTT. Translation gives CASSIGQGSSGELFF.

For this clone: At one of its ends the junction is not consistent with the germline gene, which may arise from a read error. This chain connects TRBV20-1 to TRBJ2-3; the D gene is possibly TRBD2 (6 bases). From germline, CDR1 is DFQATT and CDR2 SNEGSKA (reference sequence). This CDR3 contains 11 residues. For the CDR3, the DNA is TGCAGTGCCTCTCCCGGGAGTACGCAGTCTTTT. Amino acids: CSASPGSTQSF.